The rows below give T cell receptor beta chains drawn from one sample of a study of blood T cell repertoires in COVID-19. The assay was immunoSEQ multiplex PCR, and TCRdb's table has in-frame clones only and misses some. The sample shows 54,000 or so clones, 70% to 85% of them seen only once. The sequencing sample was made of peripheral blood. These receptor sequences come from a man older than 75 with COVID-19, enrolled during active disease. Each CDR3 is given with its conserved first and last residue. A D gene is named only where the DNA matches it firmly. Part of the rows lack a size; the others show once, few, many or a class for expanded clones.

J: TRBJ2-3; V: TRBV5-1; D: .; size: .; DNA: TGCGCCAGCAGCTTGAATGGAGGGAGCACAGATACGCAGTATTTT; CDR3: CASSLNGGSTDTQYF
J: TRBJ2-2; V: TRBV4-1; D: TRBD1; size: .; DNA: TGCGCCAGCAGCCAAAAAGGGGGCAGGGGCGCTCCTACCCCCTTTTCCCGGGAGCTGTTTTTT; CDR3: CASSQKGGRGAPTPFSRELFF
J: TRBJ1-5; V: TRBV19; D: .; size: .; DNA: TGTGCCAGTAGTATACCGGGAGGGCGCAGCAATCAGCCCCAGCATTTT; CDR3: CASSIPGGRSNQPQHF
J: TRBJ1-3; V: TRBV7-2; D: .; size: .; DNA: TGTGCCAGCAGCCCAGACAGTCCTGGAAACACCATATATTTT; CDR3: CASSPDSPGNTIYF
J: TRBJ2-3; V: TRBV7-2; D: .; size: .; DNA: TGTGCCAGCAGTCCCGGGACTGCCGAGGGTACGCAGTATTTT; CDR3: CASSPGTAEGTQYF
J: TRBJ2-1; V: TRBV25-1; D: TRBD2; size: .; DNA: TGTGCCAGCAGTGATGAGACTAGCGGGGTAAGGAATGAGCAGTTCTTC; CDR3: CASSDETSGVRNEQFF
J: TRBJ1-5; V: TRBV28; D: TRBD1; size: .; DNA: TGTGCCAGCAGTTCCGACAGGGGGGGACAGCCCCAGCATTTT; CDR3: CASSSDRGGQPQHF
J: TRBJ2-1; V: TRBV6-5; D: .; size: .; DNA: TGTGCCAGCAACCCCCGGGACTCCCGGGGGAATGAGCAGTTCTTC; CDR3: CASNPRDSRGNEQFF
J: TRBJ1-1; V: TRBV30; D: TRBD1; size: .; DNA: TGTGCCTGGAGTAGAGACAGGGGAGGCGTGAACACTGAAGCTTTCTTT; CDR3: CAWSRDRGGVNTEAFF
J: TRBJ2-2; V: TRBV6-6; D: .; size: few; DNA: TGTGCCAGCAGTTCCCCTCCCGGGCGCGGGACCGGGGAGCTGTTTTTT; CDR3: CASSSPPGRGTGELFF
J: TRBJ1-1; V: TRBV6-2/TRBV6-3; D: TRBD1; size: once; DNA: TGTGCCAGCAGTTTTCAGGGGGCGCAAACTGAAGCTTTCTTT; CDR3: CASSFQGAQTEAFF
J: TRBJ2-4; V: TRBV11-2; D: .; size: .; DNA: TGTGCCAGCAGCCGCTTTGGGGAGGACAAAAACATTCAGTACTTC; CDR3: CASSRFGEDKNIQYF
J: TRBJ1-2; V: TRBV7-9; D: .; size: .; DNA: TGTGCCAGCAGCCGAGAGGGGGGGATAACCTATGGCTACACCTTC; CDR3: CASSREGGITYGYTF
J: TRBJ2-1; V: TRBV15; D: .; size: .; DNA: TGTGCCACCAGCGATGGCGTCCGGGGGAGAGGGCAGTTCTTC; CDR3: CATSDGVRGRGQFF
J: TRBJ1-5; V: TRBV6-6; D: TRBD1; size: .; DNA: TGTGCCAGCAGTGTGGCCCATGGGACAGAGGGCCAGCCCCAGCATTTT; CDR3: CASSVAHGTEGQPQHF
J: TRBJ1-1; V: TRBV29-1; D: .; size: .; DNA: TGCAGCGTTGTAGATAGTCGCACTGAAGCTTTCTTT; CDR3: CSVVDSRTEAFF
J: TRBJ1-1; V: TRBV7-2; D: .; size: .; DNA: TGTGCCAGCAGAGTCTCGGGGGTCGACACTGAAGCTTTCTTT; CDR3: CASRVSGVDTEAFF
J: TRBJ1-2; V: TRBV30; D: TRBD1; size: .; DNA: TGTGCCTGGAGTACTTTCGGGACAGGGGGCGCGAGGGGCTACACCTTC; CDR3: CAWSTFGTGGARGYTF
J: TRBJ2-1; V: TRBV9; D: TRBD2; size: .; DNA: TGTGCCAGCAGCGTAGTGGCGGGGGGGCTTAATGAGCAGTTCTTC; CDR3: CASSVVAGGLNEQFF
J: TRBJ2-7; V: TRBV5-6; D: .; size: .; DNA: TGTGCCAGCAGCATACCCGGGACCTACGAGCAGTACTTC; CDR3: CASSIPGTYEQYF
J: TRBJ1-1; V: TRBV2; D: .; size: .; DNA: TGTGCCAGCTTTAGATCCGGGGTCTGGAACACTGAAGCTTTCTTT; CDR3: CASFRSGVWNTEAFF
J: TRBJ2-1; V: TRBV6-2/TRBV6-3; D: TRBD2; size: .; DNA: TGTGCCAGCAGTTACTCGTCTAGCGGGAGGGATGAGCAGTTCTTC; CDR3: CASSYSSSGRDEQFF
J: TRBJ1-2; V: TRBV2; D: .; size: .; DNA: TGTGCCAGCAGCCCGAGTCTGGGAGGGTACACCTTC; CDR3: CASSPSLGGYTF
J: TRBJ2-1; V: TRBV4-1; D: TRBD1; size: .; DNA: TGCGCCAGCAGCCAAGGGCCAGGGGGTTTCGATGAGCAGTTCTTC; CDR3: CASSQGPGGFDEQFF
J: TRBJ2-1; V: TRBV25-1; D: TRBD2; size: .; DNA: TGTGCCAGCAGCCCAAATACGGGAGGCCTCTACAATGAGCAGTTCTTC; CDR3: CASSPNTGGLYNEQFF
J: TRBJ1-3; V: TRBV7-9; D: TRBD1; size: .; DNA: TGTGCCAGCAGCACCGGACAGGGGGACGGCACCATATATTTT; CDR3: CASSTGQGDGTIYF
J: TRBJ2-4; V: TRBV7-9; D: TRBD2; size: .; DNA: TGTGCCAGCAGCTTAGGCGGGGGGGCTAGCGGGAGTCCCAAAAACATTCAGTACTTC; CDR3: CASSLGGGASGSPKNIQYF
J: TRBJ1-3; V: TRBV5-1; D: .; size: .; DNA: TGCGCCAGCAGCCCCAGGGGCCTTGGAAACACCATATATTTT; CDR3: CASSPRGLGNTIYF
J: TRBJ2-1; V: TRBV18; D: TRBD2; size: .; DNA: TGTGCCAGCTCGCCTAGGACTAGCGGGGGCAATGAGCAGTTCTTC; CDR3: CASSPRTSGGNEQFF
J: TRBJ1-1; V: TRBV14; D: TRBD1; size: .; DNA: TGTGCCAGCAGTCGTTTGACAGGGATGAACACTGAAGCTTTCTTT; CDR3: CASSRLTGMNTEAFF
J: TRBJ1-4; V: TRBV11-2; D: .; size: .; DNA: TGTGCCAGCAGCAAGCCGGGACAAAGTGAAAAACTGTTTTTT; CDR3: CASSKPGQSEKLFF
J: TRBJ2-5; V: TRBV5-5; D: .; size: once; DNA: TGTGCCAGCAGCTTGGGAGTAGGGAGAGAGACCCAGTACTTC; CDR3: CASSLGVGRETQYF
J: TRBJ2-2; V: TRBV24-1; D: .; size: few; DNA: TGTGCCACCAGAGGACGCGGGGCGAACACCGGGGAGCTGTTTTTT; CDR3: CATRGRGANTGELFF